This T cell receptor (beta chain) is from a study of blood T cell repertoires in COVID-19. Study details: COVID-19 samples, acute and convalescent, were from the United States, Italy and Spain. In each case, the material was cDNA or gDNA derived from T cells, B-cell-depleted T cells, or PBMCs.

Followed longitudinally, the Seattle patients had been enrolled during active infection. This CDR3 is 15 amino acids long. Germline V gene data show CDR1 as SGHTA and CDR2 as FQGNSA. V lost 3 bases, J lost 3 bases, and 6 bases stayed unmatched. Authors' processing steps: Reference gene primer amplification gave nucleated cell count estimates. Profiling relied on immunoSEQ multiplex PCR, and the TCRdb table lists in-frame clones only, not all of them. D and trimming were read from the DNA, whereas the V and J calls and clone size are those reported in that table. The repertoire consists of 95,000 to 150,000 clones, with about 94% occurring once and the leading ten covering around 2%.

Sequencing input: peripheral blood. The chain recombines TRBV7-2 with TRBJ2-7; 9 positions match TRBD1. This TCR was sampled from a man aged 45-65 years with COVID-19, enrolled during active disease. CDR3 in amino acids: CASSLGVGQGYEQYF. DNA for the CDR3: TGTGCCAGCAGCTTGGGAGTGGGACAGGGCTACGAGCAGTACTTC.